The 31 T cell receptor beta chains given below trace back to one sample, sequenced in a study of T cell repertoires in cytomegalovirus infection. Their antigens remain unidentified. MiXCR, applied by TCRdb to the reads, yields one record per CDR3 protein. This repertoire shows about a million distinct CDR3 sequences, 31% found once; its top ten account for under 15%. The sample was cultured CD8+ T cells from PBMCs, taken from culture after CMV antigen stimulation. Every receptor here comes from a human donor in good health (CMV status not recorded). Some clones in this sample may be carry-over from other donors' samples.

This clonotype was found many times. The rearrangement joins TRBV7-8 to TRBJ1-5; tentatively, D is TRBD1 (6 bases). The CDR3 is 15 residues long. Germline V lookup: CDR1 SGHVS, CDR2 FQNEAQ. Trimming took 1 base from V and 4 from J, leaving 11 bases between them. The CDR3 loop reads CASSLVTGWNQPQHF. The CDR3 DNA reads TGTGCCAGCAGCTTAGTTACAGGGTGGAATCAGCCCCAGCATTTT.

The chain has TRBV9 and TRBJ2-1, with TRBD1 identical over 12 bases. CDR3 length equals 18 residues. The J segment lost 7 bases and the V segment lost 2 bases, leaving 13 bases of the junction unmatched. Germline V lookup: CDR1 SGDLS, CDR2 YYNGEE. Here the CDR3 reads CASSVPSPGTGGRNEQFF. CDR3 in DNA: TGTGCCAGCAGCGTGCCCTCCCCGGGGACAGGGGGCCGGAATGAGCAGTTCTTC.

V is TRBV28 and J is TRBJ1-2, with 8 positions matching TRBD1. V lost 5 bases, J lost 4 bases, and 6 bases stayed unmatched. The CDR3 totals 14 residues. In germline, CDR1 is MDHEN, CDR2 SYDVKM. CDR3 loop: CASSRDRFIYGYTF. For the CDR3, the DNA is TGTGCCAGCAGTCGGGACAGGTTTATCTATGGCTACACCTTC.

This clonotype was picked up a small number of times. The V call is TRBV19, the J call TRBJ1-6, with D unresolved. CDR3 size: 15 residues. Germline values: CDR1 LNHDA, CDR2 SQIVND (reference sequence). V dropped 0 bases and J dropped 10 bases, with 13 bases sitting between them. CDR3: CASSIDPLTVSPLHF. As DNA, the CDR3 is TGTGCCAGTAGTATAGATCCTCTGACCGTCTCACCCCTCCACTTT.

The V gene is TRBV6-5, the J gene TRBJ2-5, with 7 bases fitting TRBD2. Per the germline V gene, CDR1 is MNHEY and CDR2 is SVGAGI. The CDR3 is 17 amino acids. The trim removed 0 bases at V and 5 bases at J, leaving 12 bases unmatched. The CDR3, as DNA: TGTGCCAGCAGTTACTCGAATCCGAGCGGGGCTGGGGAGACCCAGTACTTC. Its translation: CASSYSNPSGAGETQYF.

The chain uses TRBV4-1 and TRBJ2-1, with D possibly TRBD2 on 7 matching bases. V was pared by 5 bases and J by 7 bases, with 12 bases between. The CDR3 sequence is 13 residues long. CDR1 is MGHRA, CDR2 YSYEKL, per germline. CDR3 sequence: CASSFGGPNEQFF. Written as DNA, the CDR3 is TGCGCCAGCAGCTTCGGGGGGCCTAATGAGCAGTTCTTC.

The rearrangement uses TRBV6-6 and TRBJ2-2; D not resolved. Germline assignment: CDR1 MNHNY and CDR2 SVGAGI (reference sequence). This CDR3 has 15 residues. Deletions cut 7 bases from V and 2 bases from J, with 14 bases between. For the CDR3, the DNA is TGTGCCAGCACCATAAACGGATTCAACACCGGGGAGCTGTTTTTT. Translation gives CASTINGFNTGELFF.

This clonotype was seen at least ten times. V is TRBV7-6 and J is TRBJ2-3; D possibly corresponds to TRBD2 (5 bases). Germline V CDR1 and CDR2: SGHVS, FNYEAQ. CDR3 size: 15 residues. V was trimmed by 1 base and J by 3 bases, leaving 11 bases between them. The DNA of the CDR3 is TGTGCCAGCAGCTTAGGTGGTAGCGTAACAGATACGCAGTATTTT. It is translated as CASSLGGSVTDTQYF. The full variable domain, its missing parts supplied by reference TRBV7-6 and TRBJ2-3, is GAGVSQSPRYKVTKRGQDVALRCDPISGHVSLYWYRQALGQGPEFLTYFNYEAQQDKSGLPNDRFSAERPEGSISTLTIQRTEQRDSAMYRCASSLGGSVTDTQYFGPGTRLTVL.

This rearrangement joins TRBV11-3 to TRBJ1-2; TRBD1 matches 7 bases. Germline CDR1 reads SGHNT; CDR2 reads YENEEA. This CDR3 has 16 amino acids. Losses at the gene ends were 5 bases for V and 4 bases for J; bases not matched to a gene: 13. Here the CDR3 DNA reads TGTGCCAGCAGCGCCCCGTCCGGGACAGTTTCCTATGGCTACACCTTC. Protein: CASSAPSGTVSYGYTF.

This clonotype came up a few times. This chain links TRBV19 with TRBJ2-5; a possible D gene is TRBD2 (5 bases). Germline CDR1 is LNHDA and CDR2 is SQIVND (reference sequence). With 5 bases removed from V and 0 bases from J, the gap between germline ends came to 16 bases. The CDR3 sequence is 16 residues long. The CDR3 DNA follows: TGTGCCAGTAGTGTCCGAGCGGACCCGTACCAAGAGACCCAGTACTTC. This sequence encodes CASSVRADPYQETQYF.

The chain uses TRBV23-1 and TRBJ2-1; the D gene is possibly TRBD1 (5 bases). TRBV23-1 is an ORF, with its function uncertain. The CDR3 consists of 16 residues. The V gene lost 0 bases and the J gene lost 4 bases, with 13 bases spanning the gap. The CDR3 bases are TGCGCCAGCAGTCAATCGCGACCTAGGGGTTACAATGAGCAGTTCTTC. It codes for CASSQSRPRGYNEQFF.

This rearrangement joins TRBV20-1 to TRBJ2-2; TRBD2 matches at 10 bases. V lost 3 bases to trimming and J lost 4 bases; unmatched junction nucleotides: 11. Germline values: CDR1 DFQATT, CDR2 SNEGSKA (reference sequence). There are 17 residues in the CDR3. In nucleotides, the CDR3 is TGCAGTGCTAGGAAGCGGGGGGGCATGCCTCTCACCGGGGAGCTGTTTTTT. Translation: CSARKRGGMPLTGELFF.

Concerning this clonotype: A much larger clone lies one base from this, so it may be a read error. The rearrangement uses TRBV7-6 and TRBJ2-2, with 8 bases lining up with TRBD2. The CDR3 covers 17 residues. The germline gives CDR1 SGHVS, CDR2 FNYEAQ. CDR3 residues: CASSLVRGGLNAGELFF. The CDR3 DNA is TGTGCCAGCAGCCTAGTGCGCGGGGGGCTGAACGCCGGGGAGCTGTTTTTT. The variable domain in full, completed from reference TRBV7-6 and TRBJ2-2, reads GAGVSQSPRYKVTKRGQDVALRCDPISGHVSLYWYRQALGQGPEFLTYFNYEAQQDKSGLPNDRFSAERPEGSISTLTIQRTEQRDSAMYRCASSLVRGGLNAGELFFGEGSRLTVL.

Only one count was recorded for this clonotype. The gene calls are TRBV6-6 and TRBJ1-1; D remains unclear. The germline gives CDR1 MNHNY, CDR2 SVGAGI (reference sequence). Trimming cost V 2 bases and J 6 bases, with 10 bases left between them. The CDR3 has 13 residues. Here the CDR3 reads CASSYTEGSEAFF. CDR3 nucleotides: TGTGCCAGCAGTTACACCGAGGGCTCTGAAGCTTTCTTT.

The CDR3 loop reads CASSLSLRTGDYEQYF. The CDR3 bases are TGTGCCAGCAGCTTGAGCTTACGGACAGGGGACTACGAGCAGTACTTC. The chain is built from TRBV5-4 and TRBJ2-7; 9 bases are shared with TRBD1. The V and J ends lost 1 base and 3 bases, in that order; junction bases with no gene match: 8. The CDR3 has 16 residues. The germline V gene encodes CDR1 SGHNT and CDR2 YYREEE (reference sequence).

This clonotype was seen a single time. The rearrangement uses TRBV29-1 and TRBJ2-2; D remains unclear. Germline CDR1 is SQVTM and CDR2 is ANQGSEA. The CDR3 extends over 12 amino acids. The germline V and J ends were trimmed by 6 bases and 4 bases, with 9 bases remaining between them. This CDR3 reads CSVLSSTGELFF. The CDR3 DNA reads as TGCAGCGTCCTATCGAGCACCGGGGAGCTGTTTTTT.

The chain combines TRBV12-3 or TRBV12-4 with TRBJ1-1, with unresolved D. The CDR3 contains 13 residues. Trimming removed 4 bases from V and 7 bases from J, with 13 bases in between. The CDR3: CASSSFAGSEAFF. CDR3 DNA sequence: TGTGCCAGCAGTTCCTTTGCGGGGAGTGAAGCTTTCTTT.

V is TRBV6-1 and J is TRBJ1-2; the D is unclear. The length of the CDR3 is 14 residues. Germline CDR1 and CDR2: MNHNS and SASEGT. Trimming removed 6 bases from V and 5 bases from J, with 16 bases in between. Written as DNA, the CDR3 is TGTGCCAGCAGCCTCCAAGGCAGGTCGTATGGCTACACCTTC. Translating it yields CASSLQGRSYGYTF.

The J gene is TRBJ2-3, the V gene TRBV6-5; D call uncertain. V was clipped by 5 bases and J by 0 bases, with 15 bases between them. CDR3 size: 16 residues. CDR1 and CDR2 from the germline V gene are MNHEY and SVGAGI. The CDR3 here is CASSIRPISSTDTQYF. DNA for the CDR3: TGTGCCAGCAGTATCAGACCGATATCTAGCACAGATACGCAGTATTTT.

The chain uses TRBV6-2 or TRBV6-3 and TRBJ1-6, with D possibly TRBD1 on 5 matching bases. Trimming stripped 6 bases from V and 14 bases from J, with 23 bases between. Germline V lookup: CDR1 MNHEY, CDR2 SVGEGT. The CDR3 contains 15 residues. Here the CDR3 reads CASSPPRGRGITLHF. In DNA, the CDR3 is TGTGCCAGCAGCCCGCCCCGGGGCCGAGGTATCACCCTCCACTTT.

This sequence joins TRBV7-6 and TRBJ2-5, with D possibly called TRBD1 or TRBD2 (6 bases each). The germline gives CDR1 SGHVS, CDR2 FNYEAQ. The CDR3 is 14 amino acids. Trimming pared 5 bases from V and 4 bases from J, leaving 14 bases between. The CDR3 nucleotides read TGTGCCAGCAGCCCCCCCGGGGGCGCAGAGACCCAGTACTTC. Its protein is CASSPPGGAETQYF.

V and J are TRBV6-1 and TRBJ2-1, with 11 bases that match TRBD1. The junction had 14 bases not matched to a gene; V was cut back by 5 bases and J by 8 bases. This CDR3 contains 17 residues. Germline CDR1 is MNHNS and CDR2 is SASEGT. DNA of the CDR3: TGTGCCAGCAGTACCCCTACTTGGACAGGGGGCGCGGATGAGCAGTTCTTC. Protein product: CASSTPTWTGGADEQFF.

This clonotype was picked up a small number of times. The gene calls are TRBV2 and TRBJ2-1, with D unresolved. The CDR3 contains 12 residues. V lost 4 bases to trimming and J lost 7 bases, with 8 bases between them. Looked up from germline, CDR1 is SNHLY and CDR2 is FYNNEI. CDR3 region: CASSGVLNEQFF. The CDR3 region has the DNA TGTGCCAGCAGTGGGGTCCTGAATGAGCAGTTCTTC.

This clonotype appeared many times. The rearrangement links TRBV7-8 to TRBJ2-1, with unresolved D. Trimming took 7 bases from V and 6 from J, leaving 4 bases between them. Germline V gene data show CDR1 as SGHVS and CDR2 as FQNEAQ. The CDR3 length is 10 residues. The DNA for the CDR3 is TGTGCCAGCAACGGCAATGAGCAGTTCTTC. Amino acid sequence: CASNGNEQFF.

This clonotype was found many times. The rearrangement links TRBV7-9 to TRBJ2-7, with TRBD1 as a possible D gene (6 bases). The germline V gene encodes CDR1 SEHNR and CDR2 FQNEAQ (reference sequence). The CDR3 consists of 14 residues. Trimming left V 5 bases short and J 4 bases short, with 15 bases between. This CDR3 is CASSPGQTLYEQYV. The CDR3 DNA is TGTGCCAGCAGCCCCGGACAGACGCTGTACGAGCAGTACGTC.

This clonotype occurred a few times. This chain links TRBV6-6 with TRBJ2-3; TRBD1 matches 8 bases. This CDR3 has 17 residues. Germline V gives CDR1 MNHNY, CDR2 SVGAGI (reference sequence). V lost 2 bases, J lost 0 bases, and 7 bases stayed unmatched. DNA for the CDR3: TGTGCCAGCAGTTACCCCCCGGACAGGGCTAGCACAGATACGCAGTATTTT. Protein product: CASSYPPDRASTDTQYF.

J is TRBJ2-5 and V is TRBV12-3 or TRBV12-4; D might be TRBD1 (5 bases). With 6 bases removed from V and 5 bases from J, the gap between germline ends came to 22 bases. The CDR3 length is 16 residues. The CDR3 region has the DNA TGTGCCAGCAGGTTTCTCTCCACAGGTCATCATGAGACCCAGTACTTC. It yields the protein CASRFLSTGHHETQYF.

A few counts support this clonotype. Written as DNA, the CDR3 is TGTGCCAGCAGTGAATGGAGGGGGGTCAATGAGCAGTTCTTC. This sequence encodes CASSEWRGVNEQFF. The genes are TRBV6-1 and TRBJ2-1; D is possibly TRBD1 or TRBD2 (6 bases each). The V end lost 2 bases, the J end lost 6 bases, and 11 bases lay between the germline ends. CDR1 is MNHNS, CDR2 SASEGT, per germline. The CDR3 has 14 residues.

This chain joins TRBV7-8 and TRBJ2-1, with 10 bases aligning to TRBD2. Germline trimming cut 7 bases from V and 6 bases from J; bases unmatched to any gene: 9. This CDR3 contains 15 residues. Germline lookup yields CDR1 SGHVS and CDR2 FQNEAQ. CDR3 sequence (DNA): TGTGCCAGCATTGTGCTAGCGGGGGCCTCCAATGAGCAGTTCTTC. Translated, it gives CASIVLAGASNEQFF.

This clonotype was recorded many times. The chain employs TRBV7-2 and TRBJ2-5; D remains unclear. Trimming removed 5 bases at V and 5 bases at J, with 12 bases between. This CDR3 has 13 amino acids. From germline, CDR1 is SGHTA and CDR2 FQGNSA. The CDR3 spells CASSRTDPETQYF. CDR3 sequence (DNA): TGTGCCAGCAGCCGAACCGACCCCGAGACCCAGTACTTC.

V and J are TRBV4-1 and TRBJ1-5; D unresolved. CDR3 length equals 14 residues. CDR1 and CDR2 (germline): MGHRA, YSYEKL. Trimming pared 0 bases from V and 6 bases from J, leaving 9 bases between. The DNA for the CDR3 is TGCGCCAGCAGCCAAGAAGGTGGGTTTCAGCCCCAGCATTTT. This gives the protein CASSQEGGFQPQHF.